This TCR beta chain was sequenced during a study of T-cell reconstitution after alpha-beta-depleted transplantation in children. The TCRbeta library incorporated unique molecular identifiers. TCRdb recomputed calls from the PCR reads with MiXCR, one row per CDR3 protein. The data contain fewer than 150,000 distinct CDR3 sequences, 20% to 25% of them singletons. The V segment lost 5 bases and the J segment 13 bases; nucleotides outside the gene matches: 7. Per germline, CDR1 DFQATT and CDR2 SNEGSKA (reference sequence). The CDR3 loop spans 13 amino acids. This sequence originates from a male patient between 2 and 9 years old who had a stem cell transplant for chronic granulomatous disease, so the T cells may come from the graft donor. Sequencing was performed on PBMCs, mostly from graft donor cells, taken 180 days after TCRalphabeta/CD19-depleted stem cell transplant. The V gene is TRBV20-1, the J gene TRBJ1-6; 11 bases are shared with TRBD1. CDR3 residues: CSARTGGPPPLHF. The CDR3 DNA reads TGCAGTGCTCGGACAGGGGGCCCACCCCCCCTCCACTTT.